This T cell receptor (beta chain) came from a study of T cells after yellow fever vaccination. TCRdb ran MiXCR on the 5' RACE reads and lists one entry per CDR3 protein. The sample includes 80,000 to 100,000 distinct CDR3 sequences, under 6.5% seen only once; the top ten take approximately 39%. Trimming pared 7 bases from V and 3 bases from J, leaving 9 bases between. The CDR3 extends over 12 amino acids. Germline values: CDR1 SEHNR, CDR2 FQNEAQ (reference sequence). The TCR comes from a man aged 18 to 30 who received the YFV17D yellow fever vaccine. Source: CD8+ T cells sorted from PBMCs, taken 10 days after the yellow fever booster vaccination. The chain couples TRBV7-9 to TRBJ1-1; possible D gene TRBD1, 5 bases. The DNA of the CDR3 is TGTGCCAGCAAGGGGTGGGACACTGAAGCTTTCTTT. Amino acid sequence: CASKGWDTEAFF.